Following are 16 T cell receptor beta chains from one sample sequenced in a study of T-cell memory formation after mild COVID-19. TCRdb re-called the 5' RACE reads with MiXCR, one entry per CDR3 protein. This table has fewer than 300,000 distinct CDR3 sequences, 16% appearing once. Specimen: PBMCs or a T cell subset sorted from them (not recorded which). The receptors here all came from a man between 18 and 35 years old who had mild COVID-19 (a few samples of this study predate the infection). Cell type and time point are not known.

This clonotype was detected a few times. V and J are TRBV5-1 and TRBJ2-3; possible D gene TRBD2, 5 bases. The CDR3 extends over 15 amino acids. Between the trimmed V and J ends, which lost 4 bases and 0 bases, there was a span of 12 bases. Germline V gives CDR1 SGHRS, CDR2 YFSETQ. The CDR3 DNA reads TGCGCCAGCAGCACCTTCGGGGATAGCACAGATACGCAGTATTTT. This sequence encodes CASSTFGDSTDTQYF.

This clonotype appeared a single time. V and J are TRBV29-1 and TRBJ1-1; 10 positions agree with TRBD1. CDR1 and CDR2 (germline): SQVTM, ANQGSEA. V trimming: 5 bases; J trimming: 5 bases; junction bases outside the gene matches: 2. This CDR3 spans 12 amino acids. The CDR3 here is CSVWTGGTEAFF. The CDR3 DNA reads as TGCAGCGTTTGGACAGGGGGAACTGAAGCTTTCTTT.

This clonotype showed up just a few times. V gene TRBV18 combines with J gene TRBJ1-1; D unresolved. CDR3 length: 14 residues. Trimming pared 3 bases from V and 2 bases from J, leaving 10 bases between. The V gene's germline CDR1 is KGHSH and CDR2 LQKENI. The CDR3 bases are TGTGCCAGCTCACCCCAAGGAGAAAACACTGAAGCTTTCTTT. The encoded protein is CASSPQGENTEAFF.

This clonotype was counted only a few times. The DNA for the CDR3 is TGCGCCAGCAGCCCGGGGACAGGGTTTGGCGAGCAGTACGTC. The encoded protein is CASSPGTGFGEQYV. V gene TRBV5-1 combines with J gene TRBJ2-7; 9 bases match TRBD1. The length of the CDR3 is 14 residues. Germline V gene lookup returns CDR1 SGHRS and CDR2 YFSETQ. J gave up 6 bases and V 4 bases, and 8 bases lay outside the gene matches.

V usage is TRBV12-3 or TRBV12-4 and J usage is TRBJ2-1, with 7 bases lining up with TRBD2. V gave up 7 bases and J gave up 9 bases; unmatched junction bases: 9. The CDR3 contains 13 residues. CDR3 region: CASTPGEGFEQFF. The CDR3 DNA reads TGTGCCAGCACCCCTGGGGAGGGTTTTGAGCAGTTCTTC.

A few counts support this clonotype. The rearrangement links TRBV2 to TRBJ2-7; D not resolved. V lost 0 bases to trimming and J lost 9 bases, with 9 bases between them. CDR1 SNHLY and CDR2 FYNNEI come from the germline V gene. The CDR3 is made up of 12 amino acids. CDR3 in amino acids: CASSEAMHGQYF. CDR3 in DNA: TGTGCCAGCAGTGAAGCAATGCACGGGCAGTACTTC. Supplemented by reference TRBV2 and TRBJ2-7, the full variable domain reads EPEVTQTPSHQVTQMGQEVILRCVPISNHLYFYWYRQILGQKVEFLVSFYNNEISEKSEIFDDQFSVERPDGSNFTLKIRSTKLEDSAMYFCASSEAMHGQYFGPGTRLTVT.

This clonotype was picked up a small number of times. This chain links TRBV7-9 with TRBJ2-3; TRBD1 is a possible D gene (6 bases). Germline assignment: CDR1 SEHNR and CDR2 FQNEAQ (reference sequence). This CDR3 comprises 16 residues. Trimming removed 5 bases from V and 0 bases from J, with 15 bases in between. In DNA, the CDR3 is TGTGCCAGCAGCCCGCCCAGACAGGAGAGCACAGATACGCAGTATTTT. Amino acids: CASSPPRQESTDTQYF. Full variable domain (remainder filled in from reference TRBV7-9 and TRBJ2-3): DTGVSQNPRHKITKRGQNVTFRCDPISEHNRLYWYRQTLGQGPEFLTYFQNEAQLEKSRLLSDRFSAERPKGSFSTLEIQRTEQGDSAMYLCASSPPRQESTDTQYFGPGTRLTVL.

V and J are TRBV6-5 and TRBJ2-3, with D maybe TRBD2 (7 bases). V shed 5 bases and J shed 5 bases, with 14 bases lying between them. This CDR3 contains 14 residues. The germline V gene encodes CDR1 MNHEY and CDR2 SVGAGI. CDR3 in amino acids: CASSATGGRDTQYF. CDR3 in DNA: TGTGCCAGCAGTGCCACGGGGGGCCGAGATACGCAGTATTTT.

This clonotype was detected only a few times. CDR3 DNA sequence: TGTGCCAGCAGCCCGGGACTAGCGGAAGAGACCCAGTACTTC. Its protein product is CASSPGLAEETQYF. This sequence joins TRBV2 and TRBJ2-5, with 11 bases identical to TRBD2. The CDR3 length is 14 residues. The V and J ends lost 6 bases and 3 bases, in that order; junction bases with no gene match: 3. Looked up from germline, CDR1 is SNHLY and CDR2 is FYNNEI.

The gene calls are TRBV18 and TRBJ1-2; D gene uncertain. V lost 1 base and J lost 0, with 12 bases in between. This CDR3 is 16 amino acids long. Germline V gives CDR1 KGHSH, CDR2 LQKENI. The DNA for the CDR3 is TGTGCCAGCTCACCACTCGGAAGAGAAACTAACTATGGCTACACCTTC. Translated: CASSPLGRETNYGYTF.

This clonotype showed up just a few times. The chain recombines TRBV5-1 with TRBJ1-6, with D possibly TRBD1 on 5 matching bases. This CDR3 comprises 14 residues. The germline V and J ends were trimmed by 4 bases and 14 bases, with 19 bases remaining between them. Germline V lookup: CDR1 SGHRS, CDR2 YFSETQ. DNA of the CDR3: TGCGCCAGCAGCATAACAGGACCCTTTCAGACCCTCCACTTT. It yields the protein CASSITGPFQTLHF.

This clonotype was counted many times. The chain has TRBV7-9 and TRBJ1-2; D remains ambiguous. Germline CDR1 is SEHNR and CDR2 is FQNEAQ (reference sequence). The CDR3 has 14 amino acids. V was trimmed by 1 base and J by 5 bases, leaving 11 bases between them. The CDR3 protein is CASSLGAGLYGYTF. CDR3 coding DNA: TGTGCCAGCAGCTTAGGGGCGGGGTTATATGGCTACACCTTC.

The J gene is TRBJ1-1, the V gene TRBV2; 8 bases map to TRBD1. CDR3 length equals 12 residues. In germline, CDR1 is SNHLY, CDR2 FYNNEI. V shed 3 bases and J 6 bases; nucleotides not matched to a gene: 0. Here the CDR3 DNA reads TGTGCCAGCAGTGACAGGGGGCCTGAAGCTTTCTTT. This encodes CASSDRGPEAFF. The entire variable domain, with the rest obtained from reference TRBV2 and TRBJ1-1, is as follows: EPEVTQTPSHQVTQMGQEVILRCVPISNHLYFYWYRQILGQKVEFLVSFYNNEISEKSEIFDDQFSVERPDGSNFTLKIRSTKLEDSAMYFCASSDRGPEAFFGQGTRLTVV.

This clonotype was counted a few times. V usage is TRBV15 and J usage is TRBJ1-4; possible D gene TRBD1, 5 bases. The ends were cut back, 0 bases at V and 8 bases at J, with 10 bases in the middle. This CDR3 spans 14 amino acids. Germline assignment: CDR1 LNHNV and CDR2 YYDKDF (reference sequence). DNA for the CDR3: TGTGCCACCAGCAGAGACCAGGGAGGCGAAAAACTGTTTTTT. The encoded protein is CATSRDQGGEKLFF.

This clonotype was recorded at least ten times. The chain carries TRBV15 and TRBJ2-1; no clear D. V lost 4 bases and J 5 bases, leaving 15 bases between the germline ends. The CDR3 has 15 amino acids. Germline lookup yields CDR1 LNHNV and CDR2 YYDKDF (reference sequence). This CDR3 is CATSIRLLEDNEQFF. CDR3 nucleotide sequence: TGTGCCACCAGCATTCGACTCCTCGAGGACAATGAGCAGTTCTTC.

In its sample, this clonotype was seen a few times. CDR3 DNA sequence: TGTGCCAGCAGTCCTGTCTCCGGGACAGGGGCGTTCTCCTACGAGCAGTACTTC. Translation: CASSPVSGTGAFSYEQYF. The chain couples TRBV12-3 or TRBV12-4 to TRBJ2-7; 10 bases match TRBD1. V was clipped by 5 bases and J by 0 bases; unmatched bases: 13. The CDR3 contains 18 residues.